The clone carrying this T cell receptor (beta chain) occurred a few times. The sample is drawn from a study of blood T cells in healthy people across ages. Combining a sample-barcoded 5' primer with a J-beta primer mix, a second PCR ran for roughly 7 to 12 cycles. In TCRdb, the 5' RACE reads were re-called with MiXCR into one record per CDR3 protein. The repertoire holds 600,000 to 850,000 distinct CDR3 sequences, with more than 20% as singletons. These data also formed part of another study, on T cells of mothers and their children. That investigation notes: Whether related or unrelated, pairs show similar shaping of TCR recombination output by thymic selection.

The TCR originated in a boy aged 5-17 years in good health. Sequencing was carried out using blood.

The chain's CDR3 is CSVPRQEGLYTF. CDR3 DNA sequence: TGCAGCGTCCCCAGACAGGAGGGGCTCTACACCTTC. The chain combines TRBV29-1 with TRBJ1-2; D possibly corresponds to TRBD1 (6 bases). Looked up from germline, CDR1 is SQVTM and CDR2 is ANQGSEA. Deletions cut 6 bases from V and 10 bases from J, with 18 bases between. The length of the CDR3 is 12 residues.